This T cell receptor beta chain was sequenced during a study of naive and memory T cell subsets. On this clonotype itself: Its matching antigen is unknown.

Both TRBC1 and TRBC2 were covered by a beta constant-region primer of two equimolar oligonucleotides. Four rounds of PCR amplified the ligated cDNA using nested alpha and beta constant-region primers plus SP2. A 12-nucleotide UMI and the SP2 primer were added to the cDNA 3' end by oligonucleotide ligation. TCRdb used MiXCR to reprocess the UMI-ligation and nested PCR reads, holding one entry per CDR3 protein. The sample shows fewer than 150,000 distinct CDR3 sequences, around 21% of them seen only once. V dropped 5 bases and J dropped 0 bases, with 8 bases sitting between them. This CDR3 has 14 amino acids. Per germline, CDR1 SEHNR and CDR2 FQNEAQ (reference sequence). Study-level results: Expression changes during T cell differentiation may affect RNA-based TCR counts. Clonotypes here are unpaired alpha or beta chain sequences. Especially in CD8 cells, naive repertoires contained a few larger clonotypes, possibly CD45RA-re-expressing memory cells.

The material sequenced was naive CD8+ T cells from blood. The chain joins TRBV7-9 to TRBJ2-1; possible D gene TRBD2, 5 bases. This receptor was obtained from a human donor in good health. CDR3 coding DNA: TGTGCCAGCAGCCCCGGGAACTCCTACAATGAGCAGTTCTTC. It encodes CASSPGNSYNEQFF. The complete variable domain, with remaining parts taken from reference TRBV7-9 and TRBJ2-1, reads DTGVSQNPRHKITKRGQNVTFRCDPISEHNRLYWYRQTLGQGPEFLTYFQNEAQLEKSRLLSDRFSAERPKGSFSTLEIQRTEQGDSAMYLCASSPGNSYNEQFFGPGTRLTVL.